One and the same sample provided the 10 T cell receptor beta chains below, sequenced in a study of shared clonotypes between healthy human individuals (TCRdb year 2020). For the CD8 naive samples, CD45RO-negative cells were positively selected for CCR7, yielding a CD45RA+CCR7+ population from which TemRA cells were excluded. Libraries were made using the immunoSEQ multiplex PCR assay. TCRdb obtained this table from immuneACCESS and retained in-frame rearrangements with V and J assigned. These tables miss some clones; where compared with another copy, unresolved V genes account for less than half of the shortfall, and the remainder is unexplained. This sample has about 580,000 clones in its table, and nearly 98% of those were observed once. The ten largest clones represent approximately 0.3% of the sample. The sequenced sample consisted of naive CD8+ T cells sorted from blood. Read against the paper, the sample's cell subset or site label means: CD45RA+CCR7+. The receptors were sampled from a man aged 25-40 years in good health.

CDR3 in amino acids: CASSLDLAGEIGTQYF. CDR3 DNA sequence: TGCGCCAGCAGCTTGGATTTAGCGGGGGAAATCGGTACGCAGTATTTT. J is TRBJ2-3 and V is TRBV5-1; 9 bases are shared with TRBD2. Germline V lookup: CDR1 SGHRS, CDR2 YFSETQ. J was trimmed by 8 bases and V by 0 bases; bases with no gene match: 10. The CDR3 extends over 16 amino acids. Full variable domain (missing parts from reference TRBV5-1 and TRBJ2-3): KAGVTQTPRYLIKTRGQQVTLSCSPISGHRSVSWYQQTPGQGLQFLFEYFSETQRNKGNFPGRFSGRQFSNSRSEMNVSTLELGDSALYLCASSLDLAGEIGTQYFGPGTRLTVL.

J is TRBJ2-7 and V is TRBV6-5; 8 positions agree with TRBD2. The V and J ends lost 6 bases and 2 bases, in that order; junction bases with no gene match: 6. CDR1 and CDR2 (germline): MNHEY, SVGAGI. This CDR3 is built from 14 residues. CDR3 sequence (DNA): TGTGCCAGCAGCCTGAAAGCGGGAGCCTACGAGCAGTACTTC. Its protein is CASSLKAGAYEQYF.

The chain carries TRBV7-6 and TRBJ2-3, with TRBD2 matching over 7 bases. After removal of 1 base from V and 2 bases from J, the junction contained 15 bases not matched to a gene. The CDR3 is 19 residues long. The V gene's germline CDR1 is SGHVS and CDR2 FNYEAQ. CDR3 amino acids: CASSLDPYGGGRLTDTQYF. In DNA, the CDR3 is TGTGCCAGCAGCTTAGACCCCTATGGGGGAGGGCGACTCACAGATACGCAGTATTTT.

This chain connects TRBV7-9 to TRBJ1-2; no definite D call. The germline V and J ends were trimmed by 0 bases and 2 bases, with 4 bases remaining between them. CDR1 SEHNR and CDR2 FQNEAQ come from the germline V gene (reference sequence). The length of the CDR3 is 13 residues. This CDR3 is CASSLAGNYGYTF. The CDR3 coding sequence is TGTGCCAGCAGCTTAGCGGGAAACTATGGCTACACCTTC.

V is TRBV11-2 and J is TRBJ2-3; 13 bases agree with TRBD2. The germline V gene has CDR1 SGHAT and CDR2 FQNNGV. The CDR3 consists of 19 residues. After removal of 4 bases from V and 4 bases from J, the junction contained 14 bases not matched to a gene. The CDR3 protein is CASSSDGLGLAGAPDTQYF. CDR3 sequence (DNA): TGTGCCAGCAGCTCGGATGGACTTGGACTAGCGGGAGCCCCAGATACGCAGTATTTT.

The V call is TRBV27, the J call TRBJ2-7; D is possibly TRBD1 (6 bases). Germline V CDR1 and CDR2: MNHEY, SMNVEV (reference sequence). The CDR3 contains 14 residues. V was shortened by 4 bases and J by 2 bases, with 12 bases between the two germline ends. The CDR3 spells CASSSGRGAYEQYF. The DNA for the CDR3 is TGTGCCAGCAGTTCCGGCAGGGGTGCCTACGAGCAGTACTTC.

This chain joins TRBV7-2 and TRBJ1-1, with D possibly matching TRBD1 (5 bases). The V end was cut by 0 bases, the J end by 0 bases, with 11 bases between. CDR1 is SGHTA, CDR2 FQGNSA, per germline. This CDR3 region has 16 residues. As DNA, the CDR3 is TGTGCCAGCAGCTTAGCGGAGGGGCTAATGAACACTGAAGCTTTCTTT. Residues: CASSLAEGLMNTEAFF.

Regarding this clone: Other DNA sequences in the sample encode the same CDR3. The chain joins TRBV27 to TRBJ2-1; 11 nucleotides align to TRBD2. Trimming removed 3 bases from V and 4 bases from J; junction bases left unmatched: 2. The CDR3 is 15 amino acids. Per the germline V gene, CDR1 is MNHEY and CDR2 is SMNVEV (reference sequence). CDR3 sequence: CASSFGTSGYNEQFF. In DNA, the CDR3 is TGTGCCAGCAGTTTCGGGACTAGCGGATACAATGAGCAGTTCTTC.

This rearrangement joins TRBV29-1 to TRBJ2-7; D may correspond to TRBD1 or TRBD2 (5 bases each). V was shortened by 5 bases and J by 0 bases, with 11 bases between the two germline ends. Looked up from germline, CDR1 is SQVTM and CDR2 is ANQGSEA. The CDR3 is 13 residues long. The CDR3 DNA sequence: TGCAGCGTTCGAGGGGTATCCTCCTACGAGCAGTACTTC. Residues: CSVRGVSSYEQYF.

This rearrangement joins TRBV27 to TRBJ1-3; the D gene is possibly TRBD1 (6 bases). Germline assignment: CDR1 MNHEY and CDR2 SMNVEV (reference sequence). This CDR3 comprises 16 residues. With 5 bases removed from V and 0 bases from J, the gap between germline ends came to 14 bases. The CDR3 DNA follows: TGTGCCAGCAGTCCGATTGGACAGATCTCTGGAAACACCATATATTTT. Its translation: CASSPIGQISGNTIYF.